The 26 T cell receptor beta chains given below trace back to one sample, sequenced in a study of blood T cell repertoires in COVID-19 (dated by TCRdb to between 2020 and 2021). Receptor libraries were prepared by the immunoSEQ multiplex PCR assay. Held by TCRdb, this immuneACCESS table contains in-frame sequences only and omits some clones. Under half of the omission traces to an unresolved V gene where checked; the cause of the rest is unknown. The sample profile shows more than 150,000 clones; 78% of them were found once. Around 15% of the sample is held by the ten biggest clonotypes. The specimen sequenced was PBMCs or T cells enriched from blood (not recorded which). The receptor source for this set is a woman in her fifties or sixties who had recovered from COVID-19.

The rearrangement joins TRBV3-1 (or the pseudogene TRBV3-2) to TRBJ2-7, with 11 bases that match TRBD2. The CDR3 is made up of 15 amino acids. Germline V gene sequence: CDR1 LGHDT, CDR2 YNNKEL (reference sequence). V gave up 5 bases and J gave up 6 bases; unmatched junction bases: 9. This CDR3 is CASSYGTSGGIEQYF. CDR3 coding DNA: TGTGCCAGCAGCTATGGGACTAGCGGAGGGATCGAGCAGTACTTC.

The chain recombines TRBV5-1 with TRBJ2-5; TRBD1 matches at 8 bases. The germline V gene encodes CDR1 SGHRS and CDR2 YFSETQ. The ends lost 1 base at V and 3 bases at J; junction bases unmatched: 5. The CDR3 has 15 residues. The CDR3 here is CASSLLETGEETQYF. In DNA form, the CDR3 reads TGCGCCAGCAGCTTGTTGGAGACAGGGGAAGAGACCCAGTACTTC.

Turning to this clone: A read error is possible here, since a much larger clone lies one base away. The rearrangement links TRBV7-9 to TRBJ1-6; 7 bases align to TRBD1. With 5 bases clipped from V and 8 bases from J, the junction kept 0 bases outside the gene matches. The germline CDR1 and CDR2 sequences are SEHNR and FQNEAQ (reference sequence). There are 12 residues in the CDR3. CDR3 sequence reads: CASSGTDSPLHF. The CDR3 DNA follows: TGTGCCAGCAGCGGGACAGATTCACCCCTCCACTTT.

Here the CDR3 reads CASSPVYRRGSYEQYF. CDR3 in DNA: TGTGCCAGCTCACCTGTCTACAGGCGGGGTTCCTACGAGCAGTACTTC. The chain uses TRBV18 and TRBJ2-7, with a possible D match to TRBD2 (6 bases). CDR3 length equals 16 residues. The V end lost 3 bases, the J end lost 1 base, and 16 bases lay between the germline ends. Germline CDR1 is KGHSH and CDR2 is LQKENI.

J is TRBJ1-2 and V is TRBV4-1, with D unclear. The germline V gene has CDR1 MGHRA and CDR2 YSYEKL. CDR3 length: 16 amino acids. V lost 3 bases to trimming and J lost 1 base, with 15 bases between them. The CDR3 region is CASSQRSGSSNYGYTF. CDR3 nucleotide sequence: TGCGCCAGCAGCCAGCGGTCCGGGAGTAGTAACTATGGCTACACCTTC.

The chain has TRBV6-2 or TRBV6-3 and TRBJ1-2; D possibly corresponds to TRBD1 (6 bases). This CDR3 contains 14 residues. Trimming took 5 bases from V and 2 from J, leaving 12 bases between them. CDR1 and CDR2 from the germline V gene are MNHEY and SVGEGT. The CDR3 DNA reads TGTGCCAGCAGTGTTGGACAGAGGAACTATGGCTACACCTTC. Its translation: CASSVGQRNYGYTF.

The J gene is TRBJ1-3, the V gene TRBV4-1; D is perhaps TRBD1 (5 bases). Trimming removed 0 bases at V and 0 bases at J, with 12 bases between. The CDR3 extends over 17 amino acids. Germline values: CDR1 MGHRA, CDR2 YSYEKL. In DNA, the CDR3 is TGCGCCAGCAGCCAAGAACCCGGCAGGGCCTCTGGAAACACCATATATTTT. Its protein is CASSQEPGRASGNTIYF.

V gene TRBV6-6 combines with J gene TRBJ2-7, with a tentative D call TRBD1 (6 bases). This CDR3 spans 16 amino acids. CDR1 is MNHNY, CDR2 SVGAGI, per germline (reference sequence). V lost 6 bases, J lost 0 bases, and 18 bases lay in between. CDR3 amino acids: CASSPPGAGSSYEQYF. CDR3 DNA: TGTGCCAGCAGCCCCCCAGGGGCAGGGAGCTCCTACGAGCAGTACTTC.

J is TRBJ2-7 and V is TRBV4-1; 7 positions match TRBD1. The germline V gene has CDR1 MGHRA and CDR2 YSYEKL. The CDR3 consists of 15 residues. After removal of 1 base from V and 3 bases from J, the junction contained 6 bases not matched to a gene. The CDR3 DNA reads as TGCGCCAGCAGCCAAGGCCGGGACAGTTACTACGAGCAGTACTTC. Its protein product is CASSQGRDSYYEQYF.

In its sample, this clone was seen once. The chain recombines TRBV19 with TRBJ2-7, with D uncertain. CDR3 length equals 13 residues. V lost 6 bases to trimming and J lost 2 bases, with 11 bases between them. Germline CDR1 and CDR2: LNHDA and SQIVND (reference sequence). In DNA form, the CDR3 reads TGTGCCAGTAGCAGGTCCGGAACCTACGAGCAGTACTTC. This translates into CASSRSGTYEQYF.

The chain carries TRBV9 and TRBJ1-3; TRBD1 might be the D (5 bases). Germline V gene lookup returns CDR1 SGDLS and CDR2 YYNGEE. Trimming stripped 2 bases from V and 4 bases from J, with 13 bases between. The CDR3 is made up of 15 amino acids. This CDR3 reads CASSVGGSYGNTIYF. CDR3 in DNA: TGTGCCAGCAGCGTGGGGGGGTCTTACGGAAACACCATATATTTT. Filled out from reference TRBV9 and TRBJ1-3, the complete variable domain reads DSGVTQTPKHLITATGQRVTLRCSPRSGDLSVYWYQQSLDQGLQFLIQYYNGEERAKGNILERFSAQQFPDLHSELNLSSLELGDSALYFCASSVGGSYGNTIYFGEGSWLTVV.

On this clone itself: This may arise from a read error, as a much more abundant clone is one base away. Other DNA sequences in the sample encode the same CDR3. The V and J genes are TRBV5-1 and TRBJ2-3; TRBD2 agrees at 10 bases. V trimming: 2 bases; J trimming: 1 base; junction bases outside the gene matches: 7. CDR3 length: 17 residues. Per the germline V gene, CDR1 is SGHRS and CDR2 is YFSETQ. The CDR3 DNA follows: TGCGCCAGCAGCTTTCAGCGGGAGGGTCGAGGCACAGATACGCAGTATTTT. Encoded protein: CASSFQREGRGTDTQYF. Based on the CDR3 plus reference TRBV5-1 and TRBJ2-3, the full variable domain is KAGVTQTPRYLIKTRGQQVTLSCSPISGHRSVSWYQQTPGQGLQFLFEYFSETQRNKGNFPGRFSGRQFSNSRSEMNVSTLELGDSALYLCASSFQREGRGTDTQYFGPGTRLTVL.

V and J are TRBV24-1 and TRBJ1-1, with 7 positions matching TRBD1. The CDR3 sequence is 14 residues long. Germline CDR1 and CDR2: KGHDR and SFDVKD. With V trimmed by 11 bases and J by 6 bases, 14 bases remained unmatched. CDR3 DNA: TGTGCCAGACTATCGACAGGGTTTAGCGCTGAAGCTTTCTTT. As protein: CARLSTGFSAEAFF.

Remarks on this clone: This same CDR3 is encoded by further DNA sequences in the sample. V and J are TRBV27 and TRBJ1-5, with TRBD1 identical over 8 bases. The germline CDR1 and CDR2 sequences are MNHEY and SMNVEV (reference sequence). The CDR3 runs to 15 residues. The junction had 7 bases not matched to a gene; V was cut back by 5 bases and J by 4 bases. The CDR3 DNA sequence: TGTGCCAGCAGTGCCGGGACAGGAGGGAATCAGCCCCAGCATTTT. Its protein is CASSAGTGGNQPQHF.

This sequence joins TRBV19 and TRBJ1-2; D gene uncertain. The CDR3 runs 13 residues. V was shortened by 7 bases and J by 8 bases, with 17 bases between the two germline ends. Per germline, CDR1 LNHDA and CDR2 SQIVND (reference sequence). The CDR3 sequence is CASTLSGAWGYTF. CDR3 sequence (DNA): TGTGCCAGTACTCTTTCGGGTGCCTGGGGCTACACCTTC. The full variable domain, completed using reference TRBV19 and TRBJ1-2, is DGGITQSPKYLFRKEGQNVTLSCEQNLNHDAMYWYRQDPGQGLRLIYYSQIVNDFQKGDIAEGYSVSREKKESFPLTVTSAQKNPTAFYLCASTLSGAWGYTFGSGTRLTVV.

The V and J genes are TRBV28 and TRBJ2-1, with 11 bases identical to TRBD2. V trimming: 6 bases; J trimming: 5 bases; junction bases outside the gene matches: 9. The CDR3 loop spans 16 amino acids. Germline CDR1 reads MDHEN; CDR2 reads SYDVKM. CDR3 sequence (DNA): TGTGCCAGCAGCCCCGTGGGGACTAGCGGAAACAATGAGCAGTTCTTC. It translates to CASSPVGTSGNNEQFF.

The chain combines TRBV7-2 with TRBJ2-4, with 11 nucleotides matching TRBD1. The J segment lost 9 bases and the V segment lost 5 bases, leaving 3 bases of the junction unmatched. Per the germline V gene, CDR1 is SGHTA and CDR2 is FQGNSA. The CDR3 contains 13 residues. The CDR3 nucleotides read TGTGCCAGCAGCCCCGGGACAGGGGGCATTCAGTACTTC. It encodes CASSPGTGGIQYF.

The genes are TRBV2 and TRBJ1-2; D remains ambiguous. CDR1 SNHLY and CDR2 FYNNEI come from the germline V gene. The V and J ends lost 6 bases and 4 bases respectively, with 9 bases between them. The CDR3 is 12 amino acids. The CDR3 spells CASRPRAYGYTF. The DNA of the CDR3 is TGTGCCAGCAGACCGAGGGCCTATGGCTACACCTTC.

This clone appeared many times. J is TRBJ2-7 and V is TRBV6-1; TRBD2 matches 8 bases. Germline CDR1 and CDR2: MNHNS and SASEGT. Germline trimming cut 0 bases from V and 0 bases from J; bases unmatched to any gene: 1. The CDR3 is 15 residues long. The CDR3 protein is CASSEATSGSYEQYF. Written as DNA, the CDR3 is TGTGCCAGCAGTGAAGCTACTAGCGGCTCCTACGAGCAGTACTTC.

On this clone: This sample also contains other DNA sequences that code for the same CDR3. The rearrangement uses TRBV5-4 and TRBJ1-2; 8 nucleotides align to TRBD1. The V and J ends lost 3 bases and 7 bases, in that order; junction bases with no gene match: 5. CDR1 is SGHNT, CDR2 YYREEE, per germline (reference sequence). CDR3 length: 13 residues. The CDR3 DNA reads as TGTGCCAGCAGCTCCGGACAGGGAGGTGGCTACACCTTC. The encoded protein is CASSSGQGGGYTF.

This clone was recorded only once. The gene calls are TRBV24-1 and TRBJ2-1; 9 bases are shared with TRBD1. The CDR3 is made up of 18 amino acids. V was pared by 1 base and J by 0 bases, with 6 bases of the junction left unmatched. Per the germline V gene, CDR1 is KGHDR and CDR2 is SFDVKD. CDR3 nucleotides: TGTGCCACCAGTGATTTTGGTGACAGGGGGACCTCCTACAATGAGCAGTTCTTC. Residues: CATSDFGDRGTSYNEQFF.

The gene calls are TRBV28 and TRBJ1-1; TRBD1 is a possible D gene (6 bases). Germline V gives CDR1 MDHEN, CDR2 SYDVKM. Trimming stripped 3 bases from V and 0 bases from J, with 14 bases between. The length of the CDR3 is 16 residues. The CDR3 coding sequence is TGTGCCAGCAGTTTGGGGGCAGGGAAAATGAACACTGAAGCTTTCTTT. Residues: CASSLGAGKMNTEAFF.

The chain carries TRBV10-3 and TRBJ2-3, with a weak D call TRBD2 (5 bases). CDR1 and CDR2 (germline): ENHRY, SYGVKD. V lost 7 bases to trimming and J lost 5 bases, with 13 bases between them. The CDR3 is made up of 13 amino acids. The CDR3 nucleotides read TGTGCCATCAAGGGTGGGGAGAGAGATACGCAGTATTTT. Its translation: CAIKGGERDTQYF.

This chain links TRBV5-6 with TRBJ2-7; D possibly corresponds to TRBD1 (6 bases). Germline V CDR1 and CDR2: SGHDT, YYEEEE. The CDR3 has 15 amino acids. Deletions cut 2 bases from V and 2 bases from J, with 14 bases between. CDR3 sequence reads: CASSLGGSSPYEQYF. The DNA for the CDR3 is TGTGCCAGCAGCTTAGGGGGAAGCAGCCCCTACGAGCAGTACTTC.

The chain combines TRBV30 with TRBJ2-2; D perhaps matches TRBD1 (5 bases). Trimming stripped 0 bases from V and 3 bases from J, with 5 bases between. Per germline, CDR1 GTSNPN and CDR2 SVGIG (reference sequence). The length of the CDR3 is 13 residues. The CDR3 DNA reads as TGTGCCTGGAGTGTAGGGGACACCGGGGAGCTGTTTTTT. It encodes CAWSVGDTGELFF.

The rearrangement uses TRBV5-4 and TRBJ2-1, with 7 bases that match TRBD2. Germline CDR1 reads SGHNT; CDR2 reads YYREEE (reference sequence). The V gene end was trimmed by 0 bases and the J gene end by 5 bases; junction bases not matched to a gene: 5. CDR3 size: 15 residues. The CDR3 loop reads CASSLVAGEHNEQFF. DNA for the CDR3: TGTGCCAGCAGCTTGGTCGCGGGAGAACACAATGAGCAGTTCTTC.